The 2 T cell receptor beta chains listed next were all sequenced from one sample in a study of persistence of HIV-infected CD4 T cells. Cells were stimulated with CMV-infected fibroblast lysates at 10 ug/mL. Memory cells lacking CD40L and CD69 with high CD45RO were sorted. Antigens of these TCRs are unknown. The immunoSEQ assay was version 4, run in survey mode. Produced via immunoSEQ multiplex PCR; TCRdb's table is partial and in-frame only. The table lists tens of thousands of clones, approximately 85% of them singletons, with roughly 0.9% in the top ten. Sequenced here: CD4+ T cells sorted from PBMCs after 18-hour stimulation, sampled from a patient who received antiretroviral therapy. These receptors originate from an adult man with HIV who was CMV-seropositive.

This chain joins TRBV7-6 and TRBJ1-5; D is undetermined. This CDR3 spans 13 amino acids. Germline V gene lookup returns CDR1 SGHVS and CDR2 FNYEAQ. Trimming left V 5 bases short and J 11 bases short, with 16 bases between. The CDR3 spells CASSGQERGAQHF. Written as DNA, the CDR3 is TGTGCCAGCAGCGGGCAGGAGCGTGGGGCCCAGCATTTT.

CDR3 amino acids: CASSRRVSGSASYNEQFF. The CDR3 DNA is TGTGCCAGCAGCCGAAGGGTTAGCGGTTCTGCTTCCTACAATGAGCAGTTCTTC. The chain links TRBV6-6 to TRBJ2-1; D is perhaps TRBD2 (6 bases). Deletions cut 6 bases from V and 1 base from J, with 22 bases between. Per the germline V gene, CDR1 is MNHNY and CDR2 is SVGAGI (reference sequence). This CDR3 contains 18 residues.